The 23 T cell receptor beta chains given below trace back to one sample, sequenced in a study of T cell changes during pregnancy in multiple sclerosis. Repertoires were generated with immunoSEQ multiplex PCR, while TCRdb's copy carries only in-frame clones and drops some. The sample records some 61,000 clones, about 90% being singletons. The material was peripheral blood, obtained in the second trimester of pregnancy. These receptors were taken from a female donor with multiple sclerosis, enrolled in a pregnancy study.

This clone was picked up one time. The chain has TRBV29-1 and TRBJ1-1; 8 positions match TRBD1. Trimming took 6 bases from V and 5 from J; bases not matched to a gene: 8. CDR3 size: 13 residues. From germline, CDR1 is SQVTM and CDR2 ANQGSEA. The CDR3 DNA reads as TGCAGCGTCGTTACAGGGGGGGGGACTGAAGCTTTCTTT. It codes for CSVVTGGGTEAFF.

The chain carries TRBV13 and TRBJ1-1; no firm D call. Germline-derived CDR1 and CDR2 are PRHDT and FYEKMQ (reference sequence). The ends were cut back, 5 bases at V and 1 base at J, with 11 bases in the middle. The CDR3 spans 14 residues. The CDR3 loop reads CASSAQESNTEAFF. The CDR3, as DNA: TGTGCCAGCAGCGCACAAGAATCGAACACTGAAGCTTTCTTT.

The V call is TRBV5-6, the J call TRBJ2-2; 9 positions match TRBD1. Germline V lookup: CDR1 SGHDT, CDR2 YYEEEE. The V and J ends lost 6 bases and 5 bases, in that order; junction bases with no gene match: 5. This CDR3 is 14 amino acids long. Here the CDR3 reads CASKRDRVTGELFF. CDR3 DNA sequence: TGTGCCAGCAAGAGGGACAGGGTAACCGGGGAGCTGTTTTTT.

The gene calls are TRBV5-4 and TRBJ2-7; 8 bases map to TRBD2. Germline CDR1 SGHNT, CDR2 YYREEE (reference sequence). This CDR3 contains 15 residues. The V segment lost 4 bases and the J segment 0 bases; nucleotides outside the gene matches: 6. CDR3 protein: CASSPVAGSSYEQYF. The CDR3 DNA is TGTGCCAGCAGCCCAGTAGCGGGGAGCTCCTACGAGCAGTACTTC.

The chain joins TRBV19 to TRBJ1-2; D unresolved. CDR3 length: 12 amino acids. V was shortened by 7 bases and J by 13 bases, with 19 bases between the two germline ends. CDR1 and CDR2 from the germline V gene are LNHDA and SQIVND (reference sequence). CDR3 residues: CASNEPGGGATF. The CDR3 DNA reads TGTGCCAGTAACGAACCAGGAGGAGGCGCCACCTTC.

The chain has TRBV9 and TRBJ2-2; 8 positions match TRBD2. CDR1 is SGDLS, CDR2 YYNGEE, per germline. There are 14 residues in the CDR3. V shed 3 bases, J shed 8 bases, and the junction held 6 bases outside the gene matches. The CDR3 is CASSEAGVRGELFF. Written as DNA, the CDR3 is TGTGCCAGCAGCGAAGCGGGGGTTCGGGGGGAGCTGTTTTTT.

This chain uses TRBV5-1 with TRBJ2-1; possible D gene TRBD2, 6 bases. Germline V lookup: CDR1 SGHRS, CDR2 YFSETQ. V was clipped by 8 bases and J by 9 bases, with 21 bases between them. The CDR3 covers 14 residues. This CDR3 reads CASYFGGSGGEQFF. CDR3 DNA sequence: TGCGCCAGTTACTTCGGGGGATCGGGCGGTGAGCAGTTCTTC.

CDR3 amino acids: CASSPNTGGDYGYTF. The CDR3 DNA follows: TGCGCCAGCAGCCCGAACACAGGGGGCGACTATGGCTACACCTTC. The chain is built from TRBV4-1 and TRBJ1-2; TRBD1 matches at 9 bases. The CDR3 contains 15 residues. Germline CDR1 reads MGHRA; CDR2 reads YSYEKL. Trimming removed 4 bases from V and 3 bases from J; junction bases left unmatched: 6.

V is TRBV25-1 and J is TRBJ2-7; a possible D gene is TRBD2 (5 bases). Germline CDR1 reads MGHDK; CDR2 reads SYGVNS. V dropped 6 bases and J dropped 4 bases, with 22 bases sitting between them. CDR3 length equals 16 residues. For the CDR3, the DNA is TGTGCCAGCAGGGAGGCCCGGGGTCTCGGGTCATACGAGCAGTACTTC. Protein product: CASREARGLGSYEQYF.

CDR3 DNA sequence: TGTGCCAGCAACCGGGACAGGGGCGCGAACACTGAAGCTTTCTTT. Translating gives CASNRDRGANTEAFF. The V call is TRBV6-5, the J call TRBJ1-1; 10 bases fit TRBD1. The germline gives CDR1 MNHEY, CDR2 SVGAGI. CDR3 size: 15 residues. V lost 7 bases, J lost 1 base, and 6 bases stayed unmatched.

V is TRBV7-9 and J is TRBJ2-3; 9 bases match TRBD2. J lost 5 bases, V lost 5 bases, and 8 bases had no gene match. The CDR3 sequence is 15 residues long. CDR1 is SEHNR and CDR2 is FQNEAQ in the germline V gene (reference sequence). The CDR3 protein is CASSVIAGVKDTQYF. The CDR3 DNA is TGTGCCAGCAGCGTTATAGCGGGGGTGAAAGATACGCAGTATTTT.

A single count supports this clone. This rearrangement joins TRBV7-3 to TRBJ2-7; no definite D call. The germline gives CDR1 SGHTA, CDR2 FQGTGA. This CDR3 is built from 13 residues. Trimming took off 4 bases at V and 2 bases at J, with 9 bases between the two ends. As DNA, the CDR3 is TGTGCCAGCAGCTCGAGCCCCCCCTACGAGCAGTACTTC. Translated: CASSSSPPYEQYF.

This clone was counted only a few times. The CDR3 loop reads CASSLFRVDRGATEAFF. The CDR3 DNA is TGTGCCAGCTCACTATTTCGGGTCGACAGGGGAGCCACTGAAGCTTTCTTT. This chain uses TRBV18 with TRBJ1-1; 8 nucleotides line up with TRBD1. The CDR3 has 17 amino acids. Germline CDR1 and CDR2: KGHSH and LQKENI. V trimming: 4 bases; J trimming: 4 bases; junction bases outside the gene matches: 14. Full variable domain (remainder filled in from reference TRBV18 and TRBJ1-1): NAGVMQNPRHLVRRRGQEARLRCSPMKGHSHVYWYRQLPEEGLKFMVYLQKENIIDESGMPKERFSAEFPKEGPSILRIQQVVRGDSAAYFCASSLFRVDRGATEAFFGQGTRLTVV.

The chain recombines TRBV7-2 with TRBJ2-1; 10 bases align to TRBD2. Trimming took 10 bases from V and 0 from J; bases not matched to a gene: 12. Germline V CDR1 and CDR2: SGHTA, FQGNSA. The CDR3 contains 17 residues. The CDR3 spells CAIERGGPKSSYNEQFF. DNA of the CDR3: TGTGCCATAGAGCGGGGGGGCCCGAAAAGCTCCTACAATGAGCAGTTCTTC.

V is TRBV7-9 and J is TRBJ1-4, with 8 bases identical to TRBD1. Unmatched junction bases numbered 11, after V lost 4 bases and J lost 4 bases. The CDR3 contains 17 residues. In germline, CDR1 is SEHNR, CDR2 FQNEAQ (reference sequence). CDR3 coding DNA: TGTGCCAGCAGCTACCGGACAGGGATGGGGCTTAATGAAAAACTGTTTTTT. It translates to CASSYRTGMGLNEKLFF.

CDR3 DNA: TGTGCCAGCAGCTTAGAGAGGCGAGTTCAAGCTTTCTTT. It yields the protein CASSLERRVQAFF. J is TRBJ1-1 and V is TRBV11-2; D ambiguous. This CDR3 contains 13 residues. The V gene's germline CDR1 is SGHAT and CDR2 FQNNGV. Trimming shortened V by 0 bases and J by 9 bases, and 11 bases separated the two germline ends.

J is TRBJ2-3 and V is TRBV10-3; 8 bases are shared with TRBD1. Trimming took 0 bases from V and 5 from J; bases not matched to a gene: 4. The CDR3 loop spans 15 amino acids. Germline V gene lookup returns CDR1 ENHRY and CDR2 SYGVKD. This CDR3 is CAISESLTGGDTQYF. DNA for the CDR3: TGTGCCATCAGTGAGTCGCTCACAGGGGGAGATACGCAGTATTTT.

The chain combines TRBV19 with TRBJ2-6, with D possibly TRBD1 on 5 matching bases. The CDR3 has 16 amino acids. The germline gives CDR1 LNHDA, CDR2 SQIVND (reference sequence). V was cut by 4 bases and J by 0 bases, with 10 bases left in between. CDR3: CASSTQGSSGANVLTF. CDR3 DNA: TGTGCCAGTAGTACCCAGGGTAGCTCTGGGGCCAACGTCCTGACTTTC.

The rearrangement joins TRBV6-4 to TRBJ2-3, with D tentatively TRBD2 (5 bases). The V and J ends lost 6 bases and 0 bases respectively, with 13 bases between them. The CDR3 is 15 residues long. The germline CDR1 and CDR2 sequences are MRHNA and SNTAGT. CDR3 nucleotide sequence: TGTGCCAGCAGGGGAGAGTTTGCTAGCACAGATACGCAGTATTTT. This translates into CASRGEFASTDTQYF.

J is TRBJ1-4 and V is TRBV6-4; TRBD1 matches at 10 bases. With 8 bases clipped from V and 6 bases from J, the junction kept 3 bases outside the gene matches. The V gene's germline CDR1 is MRHNA and CDR2 SNTAGT. The CDR3 covers 13 residues. The DNA for the CDR3 is TGTGCCAGCCTGGACAGGGGGGATGAAAAACTGTTTTTT. It translates to CASLDRGDEKLFF.

The V call is TRBV18, the J call TRBJ2-7, with a possible D match to TRBD1 (5 bases). The CDR3 has 13 residues. The germline V gene has CDR1 KGHSH and CDR2 LQKENI. Trimming shortened V by 5 bases and J by 5 bases, and 13 bases separated the two germline ends. CDR3 nucleotide sequence: TGTGCCAGCTCAGTATGGGGCACGGACGAGCAGTACTTC. Residues: CASSVWGTDEQYF.

This chain joins TRBV19 and TRBJ2-5; D gene unclear. The germline CDR1 and CDR2 sequences are LNHDA and SQIVND (reference sequence). The CDR3 extends over 11 amino acids. V shed 11 bases and J shed 1 base, with 8 bases lying between them. The CDR3 DNA follows: TGTGCCCCCCCGTGCCAAGAGACCCAGTACTTC. Its protein product is CAPPCQETQYF.

This chain joins TRBV2 and TRBJ1-6; D remains ambiguous. V was clipped by 2 bases and J by 6 bases, with 14 bases between them. The CDR3 is 16 residues long. Germline V gene data show CDR1 as SNHLY and CDR2 as FYNNEI. CDR3 region: CASSEFGGSFNSPLHF. The CDR3 bases are TGTGCCAGCAGTGAATTCGGAGGGTCTTTTAATTCACCCCTCCACTTT.